The 13 T cell receptor beta chains below come from one sample, sequenced in a study of tissue T cells after allogeneic stem cell transplantation. The protocol was immunoSEQ multiplex PCR, while the TCRdb copy is restricted to in-frame clones and leaves out a portion. The sample records about 280 clones, about four fifths being singletons. This material consisted of ileal tissue, taken at autopsy. The receptors stem from a female patient aged 35 to 75 with steroid-refractory graft-versus-host disease after an allogeneic stem cell transplant. Some T cells may be provided by the graft donor.

CDR3 residues: CASSMGTEAFF. The CDR3 DNA reads TGTGCCAGCAGTATGGGCACTGAAGCTTTCTTT. This rearrangement joins TRBV6-5 to TRBJ1-1, with D unresolved. V shed 5 bases and J shed 4 bases, with 5 bases lying between them. The CDR3 contains 11 residues. The germline V gene has CDR1 MNHEY and CDR2 SVGAGI.

V and J are TRBV4-2 and TRBJ2-1, with D uncertain. CDR1 is LGHNA and CDR2 is YNFKEQ in the germline V gene. This CDR3 has 14 residues. Trimming pared 0 bases from V and 2 bases from J, leaving 5 bases between. The CDR3 spells CASSQDQAYNEQFF. Written as DNA, the CDR3 is TGTGCCAGCAGCCAAGATCAGGCCTACAATGAGCAGTTCTTC.

V is TRBV28 and J is TRBJ2-1; 9 nucleotides line up with TRBD2. There are 20 residues in the CDR3. The ends lost 1 base at V and 5 bases at J; junction bases unmatched: 18. Looked up from germline, CDR1 is MDHEN and CDR2 is SYDVKM. The CDR3 region has the DNA TGTGCCAGCAGTTTATTACTATTACTACCCCCGGGACTAGCAGACAATGAGCAGTTCTTC. As protein: CASSLLLLLPPGLADNEQFF. Filled out from reference TRBV28 and TRBJ2-1, the complete variable domain reads DVKVTQSSRYLVKRTGEKVFLECVQDMDHENMFWYRQDPGLGLRLIYFSYDVKMKEKGDIPEGYSVSREKKERFSLILESASTNQTSMYLCASSLLLLLPPGLADNEQFFGPGTRLTVL.

The rearrangement joins TRBV3-1 (or the pseudogene TRBV3-2) to TRBJ1-6, with D unresolved. This CDR3 has 18 residues. Germline CDR1 and CDR2: LGHDT and YNNKEL (reference sequence). Trimming stripped 5 bases from V and 5 bases from J, with 22 bases between. CDR3 in amino acids: CASSVIFPISYHNSPLHF. CDR3 sequence (DNA): TGTGCCAGCAGCGTAATTTTTCCCATTTCATATCATAATTCACCCCTCCACTTT.

The chain combines TRBV4-2 with TRBJ2-7, with 14 positions matching TRBD2. The trim removed 1 base at V and 6 bases at J, leaving 8 bases unmatched. The CDR3 is 17 residues long. Germline loops: CDR1 LGHNA, CDR2 YNFKEQ. The CDR3 DNA reads TGTGCCAGCAGCCAAGTAGCGACTAGCGGGAGGGCCGGCGAGCAGTACTTC. It codes for CASSQVATSGRAGEQYF.

In this sample, this clone turned up a few times. J is TRBJ1-5 and V is TRBV6-4; 7 bases fit TRBD1. The CDR3 has 17 residues. The J segment lost 4 bases and the V segment lost 5 bases, leaving 14 bases of the junction unmatched. Germline V gene lookup returns CDR1 MRHNA and CDR2 SNTAGT. The CDR3 sequence: CASSRTPRQGINQPQHF. The CDR3 nucleotides read TGTGCCAGCAGTCGAACCCCGCGACAGGGCATTAATCAGCCCCAGCATTTT.

For the CDR3, the DNA is TGTGCCAGCAGTGAAGTGGTGGGGGGACTTTACGAGCAGTACTTC. Residues: CASSEVVGGLYEQYF. The J gene is TRBJ2-7, the V gene TRBV2, with D possibly TRBD2 on 6 matching bases. Deletions cut 1 base from V and 4 bases from J, with 14 bases between. The V gene's germline CDR1 is SNHLY and CDR2 FYNNEI. This CDR3 comprises 15 residues.

V gene TRBV5-1 combines with J gene TRBJ1-2, with TRBD1 identical over 7 bases. The CDR3 loop spans 16 amino acids. Germline V gives CDR1 SGHRS, CDR2 YFSETQ. V gave up 0 bases and J gave up 4 bases; unmatched junction bases: 9. The CDR3 DNA is TGCGCCAGCAGCTTGGCAAAGGGACAGCTGCGCTATGGCTACACCTTC. Encoded protein: CASSLAKGQLRYGYTF.

The gene calls are TRBV21-1 and TRBJ2-4; the D segment call TRBD2 is taken from the table without a DNA check. TRBV21-1 is a known pseudogene. The CDR3 length is 18 residues. This CDR3 is CASSKSGRGGQELEIQYF. CDR3 nucleotide sequence: TGTGCCAGCAGCAAATCTGGACGGGGGGGCCAGGAGTTAGAAATTCAGTACTTC.

The chain employs TRBV4-1 and TRBJ2-3; a possible D gene is TRBD2 (6 bases). The CDR3 has 18 amino acids. CDR1 and CDR2 (germline): MGHRA, YSYEKL. Between the trimmed V and J ends, which lost 0 bases and 0 bases, there was a span of 16 bases. CDR3: CASSQDSPDYLSTDTQYF. Here the CDR3 DNA reads TGCGCCAGCAGCCAAGATAGCCCGGACTACCTTAGCACAGATACGCAGTATTTT.

This rearrangement joins TRBV5-1 to TRBJ1-1; D uncertain. This CDR3 has 14 amino acids. Germline-derived CDR1 and CDR2 are SGHRS and YFSETQ. The V and J ends lost 1 base and 1 base respectively, with 8 bases between them. The DNA for the CDR3 is TGCGCCAGCAGCTTGAGACCCTGGAACACTGAAGCTTTCTTT. Amino acid sequence: CASSLRPWNTEAFF. Complete variable domain (other parts from reference TRBV5-1 and TRBJ1-1): KAGVTQTPRYLIKTRGQQVTLSCSPISGHRSVSWYQQTPGQGLQFLFEYFSETQRNKGNFPGRFSGRQFSNSRSEMNVSTLELGDSALYLCASSLRPWNTEAFFGQGTRLTVV.

The chain is built from TRBV24-1 and TRBJ2-7; 7 positions agree with TRBD1. Germline V gene sequence: CDR1 KGHDR, CDR2 SFDVKD. Unmatched junction bases numbered 6, after V lost 4 bases and J lost 7 bases. This CDR3 has 13 amino acids. CDR3: CATSDWTGREQYF. CDR3 DNA: TGTGCCACCAGTGACTGGACAGGAAGAGAGCAGTACTTC.

The gene calls are TRBV7-9 and TRBJ2-7, with a weak D call TRBD1 (5 bases). This CDR3 has 13 residues. The V end was cut by 5 bases, the J end by 2 bases, with 10 bases between. The germline gives CDR1 SEHNR, CDR2 FQNEAQ (reference sequence). This chain's CDR3 is CASSTDKAYEQYF. CDR3 bases: TGTGCCAGCAGCACGGACAAAGCCTACGAGCAGTACTTC.